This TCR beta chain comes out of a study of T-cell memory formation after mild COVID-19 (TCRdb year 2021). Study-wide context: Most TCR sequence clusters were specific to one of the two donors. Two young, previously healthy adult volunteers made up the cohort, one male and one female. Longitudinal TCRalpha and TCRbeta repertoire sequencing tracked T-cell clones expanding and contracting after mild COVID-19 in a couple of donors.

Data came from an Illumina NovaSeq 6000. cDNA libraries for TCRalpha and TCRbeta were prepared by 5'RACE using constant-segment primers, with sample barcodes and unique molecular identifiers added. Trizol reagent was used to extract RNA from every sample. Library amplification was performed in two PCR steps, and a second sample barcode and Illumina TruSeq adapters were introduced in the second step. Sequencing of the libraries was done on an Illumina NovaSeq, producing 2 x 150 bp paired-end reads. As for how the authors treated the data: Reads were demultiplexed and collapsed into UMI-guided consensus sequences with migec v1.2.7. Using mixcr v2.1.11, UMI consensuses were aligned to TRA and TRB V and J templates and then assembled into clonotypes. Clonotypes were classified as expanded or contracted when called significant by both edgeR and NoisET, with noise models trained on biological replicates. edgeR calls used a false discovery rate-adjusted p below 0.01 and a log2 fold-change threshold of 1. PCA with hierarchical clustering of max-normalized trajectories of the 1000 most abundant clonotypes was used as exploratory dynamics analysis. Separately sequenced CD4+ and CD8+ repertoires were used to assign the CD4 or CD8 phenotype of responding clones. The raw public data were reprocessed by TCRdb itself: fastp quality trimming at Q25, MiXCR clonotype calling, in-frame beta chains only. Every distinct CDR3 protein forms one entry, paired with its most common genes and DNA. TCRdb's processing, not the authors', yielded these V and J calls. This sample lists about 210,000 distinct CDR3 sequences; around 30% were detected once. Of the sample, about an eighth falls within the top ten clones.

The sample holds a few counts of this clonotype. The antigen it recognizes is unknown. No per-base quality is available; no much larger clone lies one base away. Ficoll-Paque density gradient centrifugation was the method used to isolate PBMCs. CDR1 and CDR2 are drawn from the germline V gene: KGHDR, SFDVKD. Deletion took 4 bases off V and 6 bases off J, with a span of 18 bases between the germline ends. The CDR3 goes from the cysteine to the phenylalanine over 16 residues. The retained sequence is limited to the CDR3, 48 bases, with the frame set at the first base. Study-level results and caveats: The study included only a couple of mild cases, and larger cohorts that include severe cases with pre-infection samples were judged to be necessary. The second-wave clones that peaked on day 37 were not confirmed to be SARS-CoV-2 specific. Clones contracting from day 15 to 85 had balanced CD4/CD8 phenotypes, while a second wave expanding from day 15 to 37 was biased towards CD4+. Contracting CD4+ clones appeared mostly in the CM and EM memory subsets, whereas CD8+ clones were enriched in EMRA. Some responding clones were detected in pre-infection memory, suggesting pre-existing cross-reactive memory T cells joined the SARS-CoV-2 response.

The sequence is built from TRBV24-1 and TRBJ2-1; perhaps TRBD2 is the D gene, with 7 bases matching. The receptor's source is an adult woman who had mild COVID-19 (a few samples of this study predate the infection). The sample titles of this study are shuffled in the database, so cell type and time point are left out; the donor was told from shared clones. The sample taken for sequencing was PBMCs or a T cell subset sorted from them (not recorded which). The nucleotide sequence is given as TGTGCCACCAGTGACCCGAGGGGGGGCTGGGGCAATGAGCAGTTCTTC. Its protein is CATSDPRGGWGNEQFF.